This T cell receptor beta chain was captured by sequencing in a study of human T cells and chemical hapten exposure. Study details: Sensitization used 2% DPC on about 2 cm by about 2 cm upper inner arm skin. Diphenylcyclopropenone, dosed weekly to the scalp, was given to patients throughout the approximately 23-week study. Patients, chiefly female, had alopecia areata, totalis or universalis. Study-wide points: TCRs whose frequency exceeded 1 in 1000 remained the same following DPC sensitization.

Points on this clonotype: Its antigen is unidentified.

This sample's time point: patch test 3, about 24 weeks after DPC sensitization. Described treatment: therapeutic diphenylcyclopropenone sensitization with weekly scalp DPC. MiXCR was run by TCRdb on the RACE reads, yielding one entry per CDR3 protein. This table has 150,000 to 200,000 distinct CDR3 sequences, under 25% appearing once. The clonotype was recovered from a woman aged 35 to 49 with alopecia areata. Some clones in this sample may be carry-over from other donors' samples. Sample: whole blood, taken in connection with sensitization to the hapten diphenylcyclopropenone (DPC).

The CDR3 sequence: CASSLSVGNLYNSPLHF. The CDR3 DNA sequence: TGTGCCAGCAGTTTATCGGTTGGGAACCTATATAATTCACCCCTCCACTTT. The V and J genes are TRBV27 and TRBJ1-6; D is undetermined. Trimming pared 0 bases from V and 4 bases from J, leaving 13 bases between. The germline CDR1 and CDR2 sequences are MNHEY and SMNVEV (reference sequence). The CDR3 spans 17 residues.